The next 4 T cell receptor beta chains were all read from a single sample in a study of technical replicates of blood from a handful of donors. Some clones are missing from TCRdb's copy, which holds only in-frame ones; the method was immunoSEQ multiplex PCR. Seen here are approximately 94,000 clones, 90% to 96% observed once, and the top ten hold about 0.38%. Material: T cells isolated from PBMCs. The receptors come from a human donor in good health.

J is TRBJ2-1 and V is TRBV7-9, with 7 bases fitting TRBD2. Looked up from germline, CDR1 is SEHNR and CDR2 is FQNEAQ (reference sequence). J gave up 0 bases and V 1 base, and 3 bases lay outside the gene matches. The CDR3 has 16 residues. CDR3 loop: CASSLVSGISYNEQFF. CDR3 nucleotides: TGTGCCAGCAGCTTAGTAAGCGGGATCTCCTACAATGAGCAGTTCTTC. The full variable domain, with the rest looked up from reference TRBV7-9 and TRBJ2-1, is DTGVSQNPRHKITKRGQNVTFRCDPISEHNRLYWYRQTLGQGPEFLTYFQNEAQLEKSRLLSDRFSAERPKGSFSTLEIQRTEQGDSAMYLCASSLVSGISYNEQFFGPGTRLTVL.

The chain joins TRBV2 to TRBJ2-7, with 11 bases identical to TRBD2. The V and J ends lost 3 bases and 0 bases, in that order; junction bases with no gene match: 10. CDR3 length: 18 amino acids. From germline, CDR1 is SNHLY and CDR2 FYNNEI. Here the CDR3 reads CASSDSSLAGGSSYEQYF. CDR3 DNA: TGTGCCAGCAGTGACTCGAGCCTAGCGGGAGGCAGCTCCTACGAGCAGTACTTC.

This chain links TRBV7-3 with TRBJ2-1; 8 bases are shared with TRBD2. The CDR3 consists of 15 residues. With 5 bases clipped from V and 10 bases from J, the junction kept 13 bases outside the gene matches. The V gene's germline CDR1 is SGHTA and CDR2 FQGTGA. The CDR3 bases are TGTGCCAGCAGCCCGTTGACTAGCGCTTTCTCGGAGCAGTTCTTC. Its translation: CASSPLTSAFSEQFF.

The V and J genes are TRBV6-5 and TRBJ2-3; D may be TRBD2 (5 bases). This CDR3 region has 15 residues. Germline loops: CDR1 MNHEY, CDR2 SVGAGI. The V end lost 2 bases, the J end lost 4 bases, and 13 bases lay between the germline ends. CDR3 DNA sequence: TGTGCCAGCAGTTACAGCCCTAGCAATCCAGATACGCAGTATTTT. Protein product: CASSYSPSNPDTQYF.